This T cell receptor (beta chain) was captured in a study of blood T cell repertoires in COVID-19. Libraries were prepared by immunoSEQ multiplex PCR; TCRdb keeps only in-frame clonotypes and omits some of them. This table holds 310,000 or so clones, around 91% found once. V shed 4 bases and J 7 bases; nucleotides not matched to a gene: 11. Germline CDR1 is MNHEY and CDR2 is SMNVEV (reference sequence). The CDR3 contains 17 residues. The receptor's source is a young woman with acute COVID-19. The chain is built from TRBV27 and TRBJ2-5, with 14 bases aligning to TRBD2. Sample: PBMCs or T cells enriched from blood (not recorded which). The CDR3 sequence: CASSYSGTSGRGGTQYF. CDR3 nucleotides: TGTGCCAGCAGTTACTCCGGGACTAGCGGGAGAGGGGGGACCCAGTACTTC.